These 32 T cell receptor beta chains share one sample of origin, sequenced in a study of response to subunit inactivated influenza vaccine. TCRdb recomputed calls from the RT-PCR reads with MiXCR, one row per CDR3 protein. Seen here are some 600,000 distinct CDR3 sequences, approximately 14% observed once, and the top ten hold 6.5% to 8%. Sequencing was performed on PBMCs from blood, taken roughly 2 weeks before vaccination. These receptor sequences come from a man between 45 and 60 years old who received an inactivated influenza vaccine.

The gene calls are TRBV7-2 and TRBJ1-1; TRBD1 matches at 9 bases. Germline CDR1 and CDR2: SGHTA and FQGNSA. The CDR3 is made up of 16 amino acids. V lost 1 base, J lost 6 bases, and 9 bases stayed unmatched. CDR3 nucleotides: TGTGCCAGCAGCTTAGGACAGGGGGTCGGTTTAGCTGAAGCTTTCTTT. Amino acids: CASSLGQGVGLAEAFF.

This clonotype was seen at least ten times. The CDR3 DNA follows: TGTGCCAGCAGTGAATTGGGCGGAACCTATGGCTACACCTTC. It translates to CASSELGGTYGYTF. The chain employs TRBV25-1 and TRBJ1-2; D is unclear. V lost 1 base and J 4 bases, leaving 10 bases between the germline ends. CDR1 MGHDK and CDR2 SYGVNS come from the germline V gene. CDR3 size: 14 residues.

This clonotype was seen only a few times. The CDR3 loop reads CSAHRVTTYNEQFF. The CDR3, as DNA: TGCAGTGCCCACAGGGTCACGACCTACAATGAGCAGTTCTTC. The chain is built from TRBV20-1 and TRBJ2-1; maybe TRBD1 (6 bases). This CDR3 has 14 residues. V was trimmed by 6 bases and J by 2 bases, leaving 14 bases between them. Germline CDR1 reads DFQATT; CDR2 reads SNEGSKA (reference sequence).

A few counts support this clonotype. The chain recombines TRBV4-2 with TRBJ2-7; 12 bases fit TRBD2. This CDR3 is 17 amino acids long. Germline V lookup: CDR1 LGHNA, CDR2 YNFKEQ. Losses at the gene ends were 0 bases for V and 6 bases for J; bases not matched to a gene: 9. DNA for the CDR3: TGTGCCAGCAGCCAAGATAGGCGACTAGCGGGAGTTGGCGAGCAGTACTTC. Its protein product is CASSQDRRLAGVGEQYF.

The rearrangement joins TRBV30 to TRBJ2-5; D remains ambiguous. Germline values: CDR1 GTSNPN, CDR2 SVGIG (reference sequence). This CDR3 is built from 11 residues. Trimming cost V 3 bases and J 1 base, with 3 bases left between them. The chain's CDR3 is CAWSFQETQYF. In DNA, the CDR3 is TGTGCCTGGAGCTTCCAAGAGACCCAGTACTTC.

The chain uses TRBV12-3 or TRBV12-4 and TRBJ2-7; D not resolved. The ends were cut back, 3 bases at V and 3 bases at J, with 9 bases in the middle. This CDR3 is 13 amino acids long. CDR3 nucleotide sequence: TGTGCCAGCAGTTTGAGTCCTTTCTACGAGCAGTACTTC. This codes for CASSLSPFYEQYF.

This clonotype was observed a handful of times. This chain uses TRBV29-1 with TRBJ2-3; the match to TRBD2 covers 7 bases. The CDR3 sequence is 16 residues long. With V trimmed by 6 bases and J by 4 bases, 16 bases remained unmatched. Germline assignment: CDR1 SQVTM and CDR2 ANQGSEA. CDR3 DNA sequence: TGCAGCGTGGGGGGGAGGACTAGAAGATCCCCAGATACGCAGTATTTT. It codes for CSVGGRTRRSPDTQYF.

The CDR3 bases are TGCAGTGCTCCGCCCGCTAGCGGGGCGGTGGGGCAGTACTTC. This codes for CSAPPASGAVGQYF. The chain has TRBV20-1 and TRBJ2-7, with 9 bases fitting TRBD2. Germline assignment: CDR1 DFQATT and CDR2 SNEGSKA (reference sequence). V lost 5 bases, J lost 9 bases, and 14 bases stayed unmatched. This CDR3 has 14 residues.

This chain connects TRBV5-1 to TRBJ2-7; 9 nucleotides align to TRBD1. Germline loops: CDR1 SGHRS, CDR2 YFSETQ. The CDR3 is 16 amino acids. The V gene end was trimmed by 4 bases and the J gene end by 5 bases; junction bases not matched to a gene: 13. CDR3 nucleotides: TGCGCCAGCAGCACGTATACCGGGACAGGGTCTGACGAGCAGTACTTC. Translated, it gives CASSTYTGTGSDEQYF.

V is TRBV6-6 and J is TRBJ2-3; no firm D call. Germline V gives CDR1 MNHNY, CDR2 SVGAGI (reference sequence). This CDR3 is 13 amino acids long. V was clipped by 0 bases and J by 6 bases, with 7 bases between them. The CDR3 DNA sequence: TGTGCCAGCAGTTACTCGAGGCCGGATACGCAGTATTTT. The encoded protein is CASSYSRPDTQYF.

This clonotype was seen just once. The chain joins TRBV5-6 to TRBJ1-2; D ambiguous. The CDR3 loop spans 12 amino acids. Per germline, CDR1 SGHDT and CDR2 YYEEEE. Deletions cut 4 bases from V and 4 bases from J, with 8 bases between. The CDR3 bases are TGTGCCAGCAGCGCCGTCACCTATGGCTACACCTTC. It is translated as CASSAVTYGYTF.

This chain uses TRBV20-1 with TRBJ2-7; 9 nucleotides match TRBD2. The CDR3 runs 18 residues. V trimming: 1 base; J trimming: 2 bases; junction bases outside the gene matches: 15. Germline values: CDR1 DFQATT, CDR2 SNEGSKA (reference sequence). CDR3 loop: CSARVPYGSSGTPYEQYF. CDR3 bases: TGCAGTGCTAGAGTCCCCTACGGGTCTAGCGGGACCCCCTACGAGCAGTACTTC.

The J gene is TRBJ2-7, the V gene TRBV21-1. TRBV21-1 constitutes a pseudogene. The CDR3 extends over 12 amino acids. Here the CDR3 DNA reads TGTGCCAGCACGAAATTTGGCTACGAGCAGTACTTC. This gives the protein CASTKFGYEQYF.

V is TRBV28 and J is TRBJ2-5, with TRBD2 matching over 9 bases. With V trimmed by 6 bases and J by 5 bases, 7 bases remained unmatched. This CDR3 has 14 amino acids. The germline gives CDR1 MDHEN, CDR2 SYDVKM. The CDR3 reads CASSPRREGETQYF. DNA of the CDR3: TGTGCCAGCAGCCCCCGGCGGGAGGGCGAGACCCAGTACTTC. Full variable domain (missing parts from reference TRBV28 and TRBJ2-5): DVKVTQSSRYLVKRTGEKVFLECVQDMDHENMFWYRQDPGLGLRLIYFSYDVKMKEKGDIPEGYSVSREKKERFSLILESASTNQTSMYLCASSPRREGETQYFGPGTRLLVL.

This clonotype was found a few times. J is TRBJ2-3 and V is TRBV28; the match to TRBD1 covers 9 bases. This CDR3 has 15 residues. V lost 6 bases, J lost 6 bases, and 10 bases stayed unmatched. Germline V gene lookup returns CDR1 MDHEN and CDR2 SYDVKM. DNA of the CDR3: TGTGCCAGCAGGCTACCGGGACAGGGTCAGGATACGCAGTATTTT. Its protein product is CASRLPGQGQDTQYF.

There are a few counts of this clonotype. Here the CDR3 reads CASSESQGVNQPQHF. CDR3 nucleotides: TGTGCCAGCAGTGAAAGCCAGGGGGTCAATCAGCCCCAGCATTTT. This sequence joins TRBV6-1 and TRBJ1-5; 7 positions match TRBD1. Trimming removed 2 bases from V and 3 bases from J; junction bases left unmatched: 4. Germline values: CDR1 MNHNS, CDR2 SASEGT. The CDR3 contains 15 residues.

This clonotype occurred many times. The chain joins TRBV4-2 to TRBJ2-2; 13 nucleotides align to TRBD2. The CDR3 is 18 amino acids. V lost 0 bases and J lost 4; bases outside the gene matches: 5. Germline V lookup: CDR1 LGHNA, CDR2 YNFKEQ. The CDR3 is CASSQEARLAGGTGELFF. DNA for the CDR3: TGTGCCAGCAGCCAAGAAGCAAGACTAGCGGGGGGCACCGGGGAGCTGTTTTTT.

This CDR3 reads CSASGPGSSVGYTF. The CDR3 coding sequence is TGCAGTGCTAGTGGCCCGGGTTCGAGCGTTGGCTACACCTTC. V gene TRBV20-1 combines with J gene TRBJ1-2; D is uncertain. Germline CDR1 DFQATT, CDR2 SNEGSKA (reference sequence). V was cut by 3 bases and J by 7 bases, with 18 bases left in between. This CDR3 has 14 amino acids.

This clonotype occurred a few times. The CDR3 sequence is CASSQDSLRTQYF. DNA for the CDR3: TGCGCCAGCAGCCAAGATTCGTTGCGGACCCAGTACTTC. The chain joins TRBV4-1 to TRBJ2-5; D is unresolved. Germline-derived CDR1 and CDR2 are MGHRA and YSYEKL. This CDR3 region has 13 residues. The ends were cut back, 0 bases at V and 7 bases at J, with 9 bases in the middle.

The rearrangement joins TRBV4-3 to TRBJ1-5; D is unclear. CDR1 LGHNA and CDR2 YSLEER come from the germline V gene. The V gene lost 1 base and the J gene lost 7 bases, with 8 bases spanning the gap. This CDR3 is built from 13 residues. The CDR3 DNA reads TGCGCCAGCAGCCAAGGTCGTCGGCAGCCCCAGCATTTT. It translates to CASSQGRRQPQHF.

This clonotype was detected many times. The chain employs TRBV10-3 and TRBJ2-7; weak D call: TRBD2 (7 bases). The CDR3 spans 14 residues. Trimming stripped 6 bases from V and 5 bases from J, with 17 bases between. In germline, CDR1 is ENHRY, CDR2 SYGVKD. CDR3 coding DNA: TGTGCCATCAGACCGACTAGCAGGGACAACGAGCAGTACTTC. It encodes CAIRPTSRDNEQYF.

This clonotype showed up many times. The chain uses TRBV4-2 and TRBJ2-1, with D possibly being TRBD2 (6 bases). Germline V gene sequence: CDR1 LGHNA, CDR2 YNFKEQ. CDR3 size: 16 residues. V lost 0 bases to trimming and J lost 3 bases, with 12 bases between them. The CDR3 protein is CASSQDRRDGYNEQFF. CDR3 sequence (DNA): TGTGCCAGCAGCCAAGATAGGCGGGACGGCTACAATGAGCAGTTCTTC.

V and J are TRBV7-2 and TRBJ2-7; D gene ambiguous. Germline CDR1 SGHTA, CDR2 FQGNSA. Between the trimmed V and J ends, which lost 5 bases and 5 bases, there was a span of 19 bases. This CDR3 region has 15 residues. CDR3 sequence: CASSPRAKAYHEQYF. The CDR3 DNA sequence: TGTGCCAGCAGCCCACGGGCCAAGGCCTACCACGAGCAGTACTTC.

This clonotype was seen more than once but under ten times. The CDR3 reads CASSLDSGRGQNIQYF. The DNA of the CDR3 is TGTGCCAGCAGCTTAGATTCGGGGAGGGGGCAAAACATTCAGTACTTC. The chain combines TRBV7-9 with TRBJ2-4, with D possibly called TRBD1 or TRBD2 (7 bases each). The CDR3 contains 16 residues. V was shortened by 1 base and J by 5 bases, with 15 bases between the two germline ends. CDR1 is SEHNR, CDR2 FQNEAQ, per germline (reference sequence).

A few counts support this clonotype. The V and J genes are TRBV7-3 and TRBJ2-2; D gene ambiguous. The CDR3 runs 14 residues. V was trimmed by 1 base and J by 5 bases, leaving 8 bases between them. The germline V gene has CDR1 SGHTA and CDR2 FQGTGA. The CDR3 coding sequence is TGTGCCAGCAGCTTAATGGCGGCAACCGGGGAGCTGTTTTTT. Protein product: CASSLMAATGELFF. Supplemented by reference TRBV7-3 and TRBJ2-2, the full variable domain reads GAGVSQTPSNKVTEKGKYVELRCDPISGHTALYWYRQSLGQGPEFLIYFQGTGAADDSGLPNDRFFAVRPEGSVSTLKIQRTERGDSAVYLCASSLMAATGELFFGEGSRLTVL.

The rearrangement links TRBV10-3 to TRBJ2-1; 11 bases fit TRBD2. Germline CDR1 and CDR2: ENHRY and SYGVKD. This CDR3 has 15 residues. J was trimmed by 8 bases and V by 0 bases; bases with no gene match: 3. CDR3 loop: CAISESLAGGDEQFF. Here the CDR3 DNA reads TGTGCCATCAGTGAGTCCCTAGCGGGAGGTGATGAGCAGTTCTTC.

The V call is TRBV14, the J call TRBJ2-7; tentative D call: TRBD2 (7 bases). Per the germline V gene, CDR1 is SGHDN and CDR2 is FVKESK. This CDR3 comprises 14 residues. The V end lost 4 bases, the J end lost 6 bases, and 16 bases lay between the germline ends. The CDR3 here is CASSREGGGPEQYF. The CDR3 DNA reads as TGTGCCAGCAGCCGGGAAGGGGGGGGCCCCGAGCAGTACTTC.

The chain recombines TRBV16 with TRBJ1-6; D is unclear. V was shortened by 5 bases and J by 6 bases, with 8 bases between the two germline ends. Germline-derived CDR1 and CDR2 are KGHSY and FQNENV. The CDR3 sequence is 13 residues long. CDR3 residues: CASSKGGNSPLHF. CDR3 nucleotides: TGTGCCAGCAGCAAAGGTGGTAATTCACCCCTCCACTTT.

V and J are TRBV6-5 and TRBJ1-6; no clear D. The CDR3 consists of 13 residues. Looked up from germline, CDR1 is MNHEY and CDR2 is SVGAGI. Trimming took off 0 bases at V and 10 bases at J, with 7 bases between the two ends. The CDR3 loop reads CASSYSIDSPLHF. The CDR3 DNA sequence: TGTGCCAGCAGTTACTCGATAGACTCACCCCTCCACTTT.

This clonotype was recorded at least ten times. The chain employs TRBV28 and TRBJ2-1, with D uncertain. This CDR3 is built from 14 residues. Trimming shortened V by 5 bases and J by 4 bases, and 12 bases separated the two germline ends. The germline V gene has CDR1 MDHEN and CDR2 SYDVKM. Here the CDR3 reads CASSRSWAYNEQFF. CDR3 DNA sequence: TGTGCCAGCAGTCGGAGCTGGGCGTACAATGAGCAGTTCTTC.

The table lists this clonotype with many counts. The chain uses TRBV7-2 and TRBJ1-5, with D unclear. The V end lost 1 base, the J end lost 7 bases, and 5 bases lay between the germline ends. Germline V CDR1 and CDR2: SGHTA, FQGNSA. The CDR3 sequence is 12 residues long. Written as DNA, the CDR3 is TGTGCCAGCAGCTTAGAACGGCAGCCCCAGCATTTT. Its translation: CASSLERQPQHF. Full variable domain (remainder filled in from reference TRBV7-2 and TRBJ1-5): GAGVSQSPSNKVTEKGKDVELRCDPISGHTALYWYRQSLGQGLEFLIYFQGNSAPDKSGLPSDRFSAERTGGSVSTLTIQRTQQEDSAVYLCASSLERQPQHFGDGTRLSIL.

The chain recombines TRBV2 with TRBJ1-5; no definite D call. Per germline, CDR1 SNHLY and CDR2 FYNNEI. The CDR3 covers 12 residues. Trimming cost V 1 base and J 6 bases, with 4 bases left between them. The CDR3, as DNA: TGTGCCAGCAGTGAAGGAGGTCAGCCCCAGCATTTT. Its protein is CASSEGGQPQHF.